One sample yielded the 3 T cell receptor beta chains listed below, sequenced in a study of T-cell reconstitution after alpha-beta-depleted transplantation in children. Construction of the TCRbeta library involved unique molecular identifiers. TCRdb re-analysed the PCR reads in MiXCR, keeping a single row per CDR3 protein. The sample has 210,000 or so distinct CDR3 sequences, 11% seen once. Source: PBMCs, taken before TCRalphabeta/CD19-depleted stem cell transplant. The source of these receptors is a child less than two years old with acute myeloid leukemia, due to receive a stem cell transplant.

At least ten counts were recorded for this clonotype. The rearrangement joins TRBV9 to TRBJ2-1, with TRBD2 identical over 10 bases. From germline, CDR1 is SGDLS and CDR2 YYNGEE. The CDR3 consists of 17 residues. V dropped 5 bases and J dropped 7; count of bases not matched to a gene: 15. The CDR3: CASSGPSGGFSLNEQFF. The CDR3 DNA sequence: TGTGCCAGCAGTGGTCCTAGCGGGGGATTCTCCCTTAATGAGCAGTTCTTC.

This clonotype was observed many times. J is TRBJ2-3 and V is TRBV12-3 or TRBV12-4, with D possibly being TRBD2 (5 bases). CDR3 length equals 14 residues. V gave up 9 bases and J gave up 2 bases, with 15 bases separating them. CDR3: CASSSWPNTDTQYF. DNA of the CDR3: TGTGCCAGTTCTAGCTGGCCCAACACAGATACGCAGTATTTT.

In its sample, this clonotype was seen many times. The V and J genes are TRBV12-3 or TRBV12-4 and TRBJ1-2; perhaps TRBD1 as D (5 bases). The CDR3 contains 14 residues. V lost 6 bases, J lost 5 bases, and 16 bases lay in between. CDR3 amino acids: CASRRWGVEYGYTF. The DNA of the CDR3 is TGTGCCAGCAGACGTTGGGGGGTAGAGTATGGCTACACCTTC.